Listed below are T cell receptor beta chains from one sample, sequenced in a study of T-cell memory formation after mild COVID-19. TCRdb reprocessed the 5' RACE reads with MiXCR, giving one entry per CDR3 protein. Among more than 350,000 distinct CDR3 sequences, more than 15% were seen once, and the ten largest hold 20% to 25%. Sequencing was done on a sample of PBMCs or a T cell subset sorted from them (not recorded which). These receptor sequences come from a young man who had mild COVID-19 (a few samples of this study predate the infection). Cell type and time point are not known. Both conserved end residues are part of each CDR3. The D gene is left open where the match is weak. Only some rows state a clone size, as once, few, many or a class for expanded clones.

CDR3nt: TGTGCCAGCAGCTTAGCGGGGGGGCGAGAGACCCAGTACTTC
CDR3aa: CASSLAGGRETQYF
d_gene: TRBD2
len: 14
v_gene: TRBV12-3/TRBV12-4
abundance: many
j_gene: TRBJ2-5

CDR3nt: TGCAGTGCTAGAAGGGACAGGTTTTACGAGCAGTACTTC
CDR3aa: CSARRDRFYEQYF
d_gene: TRBD1
len: 13
v_gene: TRBV20-1
abundance: few
j_gene: TRBJ2-7

CDR3nt: TGCAGTGCTGCCAAGCCCGGGACGGTAAACTATGGCTACACCTTC
CDR3aa: CSAAKPGTVNYGYTF
d_gene: -
len: 15
v_gene: TRBV20-1
abundance: few
j_gene: TRBJ1-2

CDR3nt: TGTGCCAGCAGACGGGCAACTAATGAAAAACTGTTTTTT
CDR3aa: CASRRATNEKLFF
d_gene: -
len: 13
v_gene: TRBV6-2/TRBV6-3
abundance: many
j_gene: TRBJ1-4

CDR3nt: TGTGCCACAAGGGGGGTAAATCAGCCCCAGCATTTT
CDR3aa: CATRGVNQPQHF
d_gene: -
len: 12
v_gene: TRBV6-1
abundance: few
j_gene: TRBJ1-5

CDR3nt: TGTGCCAGCAGTTGGGGAGCCTCCTGGGCTGAAGCTTTCTTT
CDR3aa: CASSWGASWAEAFF
d_gene: -
len: 14
v_gene: TRBV12-3/TRBV12-4
abundance: few
j_gene: TRBJ1-1

CDR3nt: TGCAGCGTTGACCCACTCCAGGAGACCCAGTACTTC
CDR3aa: CSVDPLQETQYF
d_gene: -
len: 12
v_gene: TRBV29-1
abundance: many
j_gene: TRBJ2-5

CDR3nt: TGTGCCAGCAGTGCTACAGGAAATGATCAGCCCCAGCATTTT
CDR3aa: CASSATGNDQPQHF
d_gene: -
len: 14
v_gene: TRBV2
abundance: many
j_gene: TRBJ1-5

CDR3nt: TGTGCCAGCAGACCACTAGCGGGGAACGGTGAGACCCAGTACTTC
CDR3aa: CASRPLAGNGETQYF
d_gene: TRBD2
len: 15
v_gene: TRBV28
abundance: -
j_gene: TRBJ2-5

CDR3nt: TGTGCCAGCAGCAAAGACCTCACAGGGGTCGACTACGAGCAGTACTTC
CDR3aa: CASSKDLTGVDYEQYF
d_gene: -
len: 16
v_gene: TRBV21-1
abundance: few
j_gene: TRBJ2-7

CDR3nt: TGTGCCAGCAGGGGGGCGTCGGGCAATCAGCCCCAGCATTTT
CDR3aa: CASRGASGNQPQHF
d_gene: -
len: 14
v_gene: TRBV27
abundance: -
j_gene: TRBJ1-5

CDR3nt: TGTGCCAGCAGTGATAATAGGGACAATGAGCAGTTCTTC
CDR3aa: CASSDNRDNEQFF
d_gene: -
len: 13
v_gene: TRBV2
abundance: -
j_gene: TRBJ2-1

CDR3nt: TGTGCCAGCTCACCGCCCGGACAGGGGTGGTCTCATGGAGCTTTCTTT
CDR3aa: CASSPPGQGWSHGAFF
d_gene: TRBD1
len: 16
v_gene: TRBV18
abundance: -
j_gene: TRBJ1-1

CDR3nt: TGCGCCAGCAGCTTGGCAGGGGTTACGTCCTACGAGCAGTACTTC
CDR3aa: CASSLAGVTSYEQYF
d_gene: -
len: 15
v_gene: TRBV5-1
abundance: -
j_gene: TRBJ2-7

CDR3nt: TGCGCCAGCAGTCTAGCGGGGGGTTTCCCCGGGGAGCTGTTTTTT
CDR3aa: CASSLAGGFPGELFF
d_gene: TRBD2
len: 15
v_gene: TRBV4-3
abundance: -
j_gene: TRBJ2-2

CDR3nt: TGTGCCAGCAGTGACACGTCGGGGAGCGCCACAGATACGCAGTATTTT
CDR3aa: CASSDTSGSATDTQYF
d_gene: -
len: 16
v_gene: TRBV6-4
abundance: many
j_gene: TRBJ2-3

CDR3nt: TGTGCCAGCAAAGGGCAGGGGCACGGAAACACCATATATTTT
CDR3aa: CASKGQGHGNTIYF
d_gene: -
len: 14
v_gene: TRBV25-1
abundance: -
j_gene: TRBJ1-3

CDR3nt: TGCGCCAGCAGCCAAAACGCTGGGAGGGGCAATCAGCCCCAGCATTTT
CDR3aa: CASSQNAGRGNQPQHF
d_gene: -
len: 16
v_gene: TRBV4-3
abundance: -
j_gene: TRBJ1-5

CDR3nt: TGTGCCAGCAGCCCAGGGCAGGCTCGTCGAGGGCAAGATACGCAGTATTTT
CDR3aa: CASSPGQARRGQDTQYF
d_gene: -
len: 17
v_gene: TRBV7-3
abundance: -
j_gene: TRBJ2-3

CDR3nt: TGTGCCAGCTCCCCATTGGGACAGGGCCCCTACGAGCAGTACTTC
CDR3aa: CASSPLGQGPYEQYF
d_gene: TRBD1
len: 15
v_gene: TRBV18
abundance: few
j_gene: TRBJ2-7

CDR3nt: TGTGCCAGCAGTGCTGCCGACATTTACAATGAGCAGTTCTTC
CDR3aa: CASSAADIYNEQFF
d_gene: -
len: 14
v_gene: TRBV6-1
abundance: few
j_gene: TRBJ2-1

CDR3nt: TGTGCCAGCAGCGGGGGGACGAGTAGCAATCAGCCCCAGCATTTT
CDR3aa: CASSGGTSSNQPQHF
d_gene: -
len: 15
v_gene: TRBV7-2
abundance: -
j_gene: TRBJ1-5

CDR3nt: TGCGCCAGCAGCTTACGCCAGGGCGGTAATTCACCCCTCCACTTT
CDR3aa: CASSLRQGGNSPLHF
d_gene: -
len: 15
v_gene: TRBV7-2
abundance: many
j_gene: TRBJ1-6

CDR3nt: TGCGCCAGCAGCCCGAGCGGGACTCGGACTAATGAAAAACTGTTTTTT
CDR3aa: CASSPSGTRTNEKLFF
d_gene: -
len: 16
v_gene: TRBV5-1
abundance: -
j_gene: TRBJ1-4

CDR3nt: TGTGCCAGCAGTTTACGGGGAGGGCCCGGAAACACCATATATTTT
CDR3aa: CASSLRGGPGNTIYF
d_gene: -
len: 15
v_gene: TRBV12-3/TRBV12-4
abundance: -
j_gene: TRBJ1-3

CDR3nt: TGTGCCAGCAGCGACAGGGTCAATGAGCAGTTCTTC
CDR3aa: CASSDRVNEQFF
d_gene: TRBD1
len: 12
v_gene: TRBV6-2/TRBV6-3
abundance: many
j_gene: TRBJ2-1

CDR3nt: TGTGCCAGCAGTTTATTTGGCAGCAAAGAGACCCAGTACTTC
CDR3aa: CASSLFGSKETQYF
d_gene: -
len: 14
v_gene: TRBV12-3/TRBV12-4
abundance: -
j_gene: TRBJ2-5

CDR3nt: TGTGCCAGCAACCTACCCGACAGGGGGCTTGACATTCAGTACTTC
CDR3aa: CASNLPDRGLDIQYF
d_gene: TRBD1
len: 15
v_gene: TRBV11-2
abundance: -
j_gene: TRBJ2-4